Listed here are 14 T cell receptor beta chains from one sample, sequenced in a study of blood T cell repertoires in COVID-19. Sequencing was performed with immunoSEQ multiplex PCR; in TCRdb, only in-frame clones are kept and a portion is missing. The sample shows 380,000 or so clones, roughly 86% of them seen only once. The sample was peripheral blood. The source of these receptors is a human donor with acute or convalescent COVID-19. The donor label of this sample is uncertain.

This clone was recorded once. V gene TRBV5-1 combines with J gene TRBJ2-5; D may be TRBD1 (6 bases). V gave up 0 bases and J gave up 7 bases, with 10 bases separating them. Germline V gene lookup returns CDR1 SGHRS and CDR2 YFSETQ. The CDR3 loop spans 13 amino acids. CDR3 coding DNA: TGCGCCAGCAGCTTGGATGGGGGCGGGACCCAGTACTTC. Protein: CASSLDGGGTQYF.

CDR3 loop: CASSSQGALFSPLHF. Written as DNA, the CDR3 is TGTGCCAGCAGCTCGCAGGGGGCGCTTTTCTCACCCCTCCACTTT. The chain links TRBV3-1 (or the pseudogene TRBV3-2) to TRBJ1-6, with 8 nucleotides matching TRBD1. V lost 5 bases to trimming and J lost 10 bases; unmatched junction nucleotides: 10. Germline V CDR1 and CDR2: LGHDT, YNNKEL (reference sequence). The CDR3 length is 15 residues.

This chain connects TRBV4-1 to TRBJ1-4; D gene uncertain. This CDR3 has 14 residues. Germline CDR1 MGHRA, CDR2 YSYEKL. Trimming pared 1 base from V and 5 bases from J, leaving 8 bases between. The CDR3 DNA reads TGCGCCAGCAGCCAAGTACAGCGGAATGAAAAACTGTTTTTT. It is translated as CASSQVQRNEKLFF.

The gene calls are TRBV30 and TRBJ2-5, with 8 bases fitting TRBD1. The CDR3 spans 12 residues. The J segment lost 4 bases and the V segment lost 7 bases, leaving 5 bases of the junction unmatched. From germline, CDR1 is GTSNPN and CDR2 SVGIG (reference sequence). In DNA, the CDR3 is TGTGCCTCCGGACAGGGAGGAGAGACCCAGTACTTC. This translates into CASGQGGETQYF.

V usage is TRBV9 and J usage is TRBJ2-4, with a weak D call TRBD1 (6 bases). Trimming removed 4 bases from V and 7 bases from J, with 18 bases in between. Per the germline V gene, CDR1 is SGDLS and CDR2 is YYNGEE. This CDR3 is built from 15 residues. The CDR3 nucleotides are TGTGCCAGCAGCCTAACCGGGACAAGCCCCAACATTCAGTACTTC. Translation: CASSLTGTSPNIQYF.

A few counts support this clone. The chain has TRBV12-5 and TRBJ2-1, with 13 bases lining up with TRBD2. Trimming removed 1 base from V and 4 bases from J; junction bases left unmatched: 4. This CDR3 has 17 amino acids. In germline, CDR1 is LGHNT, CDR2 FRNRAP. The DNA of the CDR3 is TGTGCTAGTGGTTTGGCCCGGACTAGCGGGAGTTACAATGAGCAGTTCTTC. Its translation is CASGLARTSGSYNEQFF.

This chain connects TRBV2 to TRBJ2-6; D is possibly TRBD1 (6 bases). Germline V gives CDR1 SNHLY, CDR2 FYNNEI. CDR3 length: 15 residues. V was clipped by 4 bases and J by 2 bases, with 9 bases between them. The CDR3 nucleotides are TGTGCCAGCAGTGCTTCAGGGGCTGGGGCCAACGTCCTGACTTTC. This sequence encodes CASSASGAGANVLTF.

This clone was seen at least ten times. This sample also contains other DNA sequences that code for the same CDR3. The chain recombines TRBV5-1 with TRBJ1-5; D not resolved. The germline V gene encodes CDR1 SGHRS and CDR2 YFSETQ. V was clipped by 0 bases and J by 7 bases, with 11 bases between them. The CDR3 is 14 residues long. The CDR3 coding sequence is TGCGCCAGCAGCTTGGTATCGGGAAACCAGCCCCAGCATTTT. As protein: CASSLVSGNQPQHF.

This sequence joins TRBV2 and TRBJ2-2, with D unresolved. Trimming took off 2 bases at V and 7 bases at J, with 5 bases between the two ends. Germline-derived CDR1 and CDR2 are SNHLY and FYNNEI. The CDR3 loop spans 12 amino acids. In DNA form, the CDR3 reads TGTGCCAGCAGTGAACTTTACGGGGAGCTGTTTTTT. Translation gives CASSELYGELFF.

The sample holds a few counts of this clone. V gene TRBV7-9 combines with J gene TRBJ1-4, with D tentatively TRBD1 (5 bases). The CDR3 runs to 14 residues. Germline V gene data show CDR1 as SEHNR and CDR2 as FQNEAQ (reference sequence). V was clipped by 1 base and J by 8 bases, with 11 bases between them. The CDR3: CASSLGAGPEKLFF. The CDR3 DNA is TGTGCCAGCAGCTTAGGGGCAGGGCCGGAAAAACTGTTTTTT.

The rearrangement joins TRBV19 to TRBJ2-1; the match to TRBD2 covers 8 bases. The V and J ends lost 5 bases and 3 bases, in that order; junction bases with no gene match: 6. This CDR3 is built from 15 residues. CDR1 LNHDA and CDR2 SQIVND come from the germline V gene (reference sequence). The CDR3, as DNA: TGTGCCAGTAGTGATGGGCTAGCGGGCTACAATGAGCAGTTCTTC. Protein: CASSDGLAGYNEQFF.

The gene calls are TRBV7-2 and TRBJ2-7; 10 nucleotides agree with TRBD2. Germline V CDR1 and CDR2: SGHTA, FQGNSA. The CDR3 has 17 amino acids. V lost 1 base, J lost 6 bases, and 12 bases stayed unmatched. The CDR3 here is CASSLGLAGVGAGEQYF. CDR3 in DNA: TGTGCCAGCAGCTTAGGGCTAGCGGGAGTCGGAGCGGGCGAGCAGTACTTC.

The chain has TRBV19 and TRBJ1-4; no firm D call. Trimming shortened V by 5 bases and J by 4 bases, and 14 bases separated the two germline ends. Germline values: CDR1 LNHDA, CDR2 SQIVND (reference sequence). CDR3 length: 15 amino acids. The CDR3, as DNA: TGTGCCAGTAGTCCCCGGGATGCTTATAATGAAAAACTGTTTTTT. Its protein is CASSPRDAYNEKLFF. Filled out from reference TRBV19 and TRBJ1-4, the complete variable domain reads DGGITQSPKYLFRKEGQNVTLSCEQNLNHDAMYWYRQDPGQGLRLIYYSQIVNDFQKGDIAEGYSVSREKKESFPLTVTSAQKNPTAFYLCASSPRDAYNEKLFFGSGTQLSVL.

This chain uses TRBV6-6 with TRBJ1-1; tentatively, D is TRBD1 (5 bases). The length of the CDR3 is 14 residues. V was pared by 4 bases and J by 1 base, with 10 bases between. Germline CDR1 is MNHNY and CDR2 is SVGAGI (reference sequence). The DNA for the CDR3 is TGTGCCAGCAGTTTGGGGGGAGGGAACACTGAAGCTTTCTTT. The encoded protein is CASSLGGGNTEAFF.